The next 12 T cell receptor beta chains were all read from a single sample in a study of shared clonotypes between healthy human individuals. Measured with immunoSEQ multiplex PCR; TCRdb has only the in-frame clones, and not every one. The repertoire holds roughly 2 million clones, with 90% to 95% as singletons. The material sequenced was naive CD4+ T cells sorted from blood. The sample's subset: CD45RA+ positively selected. The receptors originated from a man between 18 and 29 years old in good health.

The V call is TRBV5-1, the J call TRBJ2-7, with 10 bases lining up with TRBD1. J gave up 7 bases and V 3 bases, and 10 bases lay outside the gene matches. The CDR3 is made up of 15 amino acids. CDR1 and CDR2 (germline): SGHRS, YFSETQ. The CDR3 DNA is TGCGCCAGCAGCTCTCCGGGACAGGGGAATAGGGAGCAGTACTTC. It translates to CASSSPGQGNREQYF.

V and J are TRBV7-2 and TRBJ2-3, with TRBD2 matching over 10 bases. The CDR3 totals 16 residues. The J segment lost 1 base and the V segment lost 3 bases, leaving 4 bases of the junction unmatched. The germline V gene encodes CDR1 SGHTA and CDR2 FQGNSA. This CDR3 reads CASSFLAGDRTDTQYF. The CDR3 nucleotides are TGTGCCAGCAGCTTCCTAGCGGGGGATCGCACAGATACGCAGTATTTT.

This chain connects TRBV30 to TRBJ1-1; TRBD1 agrees at 9 bases. The CDR3 contains 12 residues. The germline gives CDR1 GTSNPN, CDR2 SVGIG (reference sequence). Losses at the gene ends were 5 bases for V and 8 bases for J; bases not matched to a gene: 6. This CDR3 is CAWGHRGHEAFF. In DNA form, the CDR3 reads TGTGCCTGGGGGCACAGGGGGCACGAAGCTTTCTTT.

V and J are TRBV30 and TRBJ2-7; tentative D call: TRBD1 (6 bases). Trimming pared 0 bases from V and 4 bases from J, leaving 28 bases between. This CDR3 region has 19 residues. The germline CDR1 and CDR2 sequences are GTSNPN and SVGIG (reference sequence). The CDR3 sequence: CAWSVSGRGRVFGVYEQYF. For the CDR3, the DNA is TGTGCCTGGAGTGTATCGGGTAGGGGGAGAGTGTTCGGTGTATACGAGCAGTACTTC.

This clone was counted a single time. CDR3 sequence reads: CASSLGGSGRETQYF. CDR3 nucleotides: TGTGCCAGCAGCTTAGGGGGTAGCGGGAGAGAGACCCAGTACTTC. The chain uses TRBV7-8 and TRBJ2-5, with 9 nucleotides matching TRBD2. V gave up 1 base and J gave up 4 bases; unmatched junction bases: 4. Looked up from germline, CDR1 is SGHVS and CDR2 is FQNEAQ. The CDR3 is made up of 15 amino acids.

This rearrangement joins TRBV5-1 to TRBJ2-7, with TRBD1 identical over 7 bases. V shed 4 bases and J 2 bases; nucleotides not matched to a gene: 9. Germline V gene sequence: CDR1 SGHRS, CDR2 YFSETQ. There are 15 residues in the CDR3. This chain's CDR3 is CASSPGTAGTYEQYF. The CDR3 nucleotides are TGCGCCAGCAGCCCCGGGACAGCTGGAACCTACGAGCAGTACTTC. The full variable domain, in which reference TRBV5-1 and TRBJ2-7 provide the parts outside the CDR3, is KAGVTQTPRYLIKTRGQQVTLSCSPISGHRSVSWYQQTPGQGLQFLFEYFSETQRNKGNFPGRFSGRQFSNSRSEMNVSTLELGDSALYLCASSPGTAGTYEQYFGPGTRLTVT.

The chain links TRBV30 to TRBJ2-7, with D uncertain. This CDR3 has 14 residues. Germline-derived CDR1 and CDR2 are GTSNPN and SVGIG (reference sequence). Trimming left V 3 bases short and J 1 base short, with 13 bases between. The DNA of the CDR3 is TGTGCCTGGAGCCACTCCCTAGAGTCCTACGAGCAGTACTTC. The encoded protein is CAWSHSLESYEQYF. The entire variable domain, with the rest obtained from reference TRBV30 and TRBJ2-7, is as follows: SQTIHQWPATLVQPVGSPLSLECTVEGTSNPNLYWYRQAAGRGLQLLFYSVGIGQISSEVPQNLSASRPQDRQFILSSKKLLLSDSGFYLCAWSHSLESYEQYFGPGTRLTVT.

The chain has TRBV5-4 and TRBJ1-5, with D unresolved. Germline V gene lookup returns CDR1 SGHNT and CDR2 YYREEE (reference sequence). The V gene lost 0 bases and the J gene lost 9 bases, with 25 bases spanning the gap. The CDR3 length is 18 residues. The CDR3 is CASSLVGWAVKPCRPQHF. The DNA of the CDR3 is TGTGCCAGCAGCTTGGTTGGGTGGGCAGTCAAGCCTTGCCGGCCCCAGCATTTT.

The chain carries TRBV6-6 and TRBJ2-7; 11 positions agree with TRBD1. V shed 11 bases, J shed 2 bases, and the junction held 5 bases outside the gene matches. Germline values: CDR1 MNHNY, CDR2 SVGAGI (reference sequence). This CDR3 comprises 13 residues. The CDR3 region is CAGGQGVTYEQYF. CDR3 bases: TGTGCCGGGGGACAGGGGGTAACCTACGAGCAGTACTTC.

The chain carries TRBV6-1 and TRBJ2-5; D gene uncertain. The CDR3 extends over 16 amino acids. The germline gives CDR1 MNHNS, CDR2 SASEGT. V lost 3 bases, J lost 2 bases, and 16 bases lay in between. In nucleotides, the CDR3 is TGTGCCAGCAGTGATTCCCAGAAAAACCTACAAGAGACCCAGTACTTC. This sequence encodes CASSDSQKNLQETQYF.

This clone appeared once. V gene TRBV11-2 combines with J gene TRBJ2-7; 8 bases line up with TRBD2. V was clipped by 5 bases and J by 2 bases; unmatched bases: 5. This CDR3 comprises 14 residues. Germline assignment: CDR1 SGHAT and CDR2 FQNNGV. CDR3 loop: CASSLRGRPYEQYF. In nucleotides, the CDR3 is TGTGCCAGCAGCCTCCGCGGGAGGCCCTACGAGCAGTACTTC.

This clone was observed a single time. The V call is TRBV29-1, the J call TRBJ2-3; possible D gene TRBD2, 7 bases. In germline, CDR1 is SQVTM, CDR2 ANQGSEA. V lost 3 bases to trimming and J lost 1 base, with 11 bases between them. The CDR3 runs 14 residues. The CDR3, as DNA: TGCAGCGTTGAGTTGCGGGGGCGCACAGATACGCAGTATTTT. Its protein product is CSVELRGRTDTQYF.